Below, 6 T cell receptor beta chains from the same sample are listed, as sequenced in a study of blood T cells in healthy people across ages. Using a J-beta primer mix together with a sample-barcoded 5' primer, a second PCR was run for roughly 6 to 11 cycles. TCRdb reprocessed the 5' RACE reads with MiXCR, giving one entry per CDR3 protein. The table records about 570,000 distinct CDR3 sequences, over 25% of them present only once. These data were also filed under a second study, of T cells of mothers and their children.

The sequencing input was blood. These receptors were collected from a boy aged 2 to 9 in good health.

CDR3 nucleotides: TGTGCCAGCAGTAAGCCGGGACAGGGTGACGAGCAGTACTTC. Translated: CASSKPGQGDEQYF. This chain connects TRBV7-9 to TRBJ2-7; 9 positions match TRBD1. The ends lost 6 bases at V and 5 bases at J; junction bases unmatched: 8. Germline CDR1 is SEHNR and CDR2 is FQNEAQ (reference sequence). This CDR3 has 14 amino acids.

The chain's CDR3 is CASSQAVSSSNTEAFF. CDR3 coding DNA: TGCGCCAGCAGCCAAGCAGTAAGCAGTTCGAACACTGAAGCTTTCTTT. V gene TRBV4-1 combines with J gene TRBJ1-1; D uncertain. In germline, CDR1 is MGHRA, CDR2 YSYEKL. The CDR3 sequence is 16 residues long. The V and J ends lost 1 base and 1 base respectively, with 13 bases between them.

The chain recombines TRBV29-1 with TRBJ1-2; no reliable D call. Per germline, CDR1 SQVTM and CDR2 ANQGSEA. Deletions cut 6 bases from V and 4 bases from J, with 9 bases between. This CDR3 comprises 11 residues. The CDR3 nucleotides are TGCAGCGTCCGGGAACCCTATGGCTACACCTTC. Its translation is CSVREPYGYTF. The full variable domain, its missing parts supplied by reference TRBV29-1 and TRBJ1-2, is SAVISQKPSRDICQRGTSLTIQCQVDSQVTMMFWYRQQPGQSLTLIATANQGSEATYESGFVIDKFPISRPNLTFSTLTVSNMSPEDSSIYLCSVREPYGYTFGSGTRLTVV.

This clonotype came up a few times. The J gene is TRBJ1-4, the V gene TRBV10-3, with D maybe TRBD1 (6 bases). The germline V and J ends were trimmed by 3 bases and 6 bases, with 14 bases remaining between them. The germline CDR1 and CDR2 sequences are ENHRY and SYGVKD. The CDR3 has 15 amino acids. The chain's CDR3 is CAISEYRGHDEKLFF. The CDR3 nucleotides read TGTGCCATCAGTGAATACCGGGGGCACGATGAAAAACTGTTTTTT.

This clonotype was recorded a few times. This sequence joins TRBV10-3 and TRBJ1-1; D not resolved. CDR1 is ENHRY, CDR2 SYGVKD, per germline. V gave up 6 bases and J gave up 0 bases, with 8 bases separating them. The CDR3 covers 13 residues. The CDR3 region is CAIRVDLNTEAFF. The CDR3 DNA is TGTGCCATCAGGGTAGATTTGAACACTGAAGCTTTCTTT.

The chain combines TRBV29-1 with TRBJ2-3; weak D call: TRBD2 (5 bases). The germline V gene encodes CDR1 SQVTM and CDR2 ANQGSEA. V was shortened by 0 bases and J by 2 bases, with 15 bases between the two germline ends. CDR3 size: 16 residues. CDR3 protein: CSVEEGGRSATDTQYF. The CDR3 nucleotides are TGCAGCGTTGAAGAAGGAGGCAGGAGTGCCACAGATACGCAGTATTTT.